This T cell receptor beta chain comes out of a study of blood T cell repertoires in COVID-19 (TCRdb year 2020). Context from the whole study: Samples covering the acute and convalescent phases of COVID-19 were provided by collaborators in the United States, Italy and Spain. Samples came from the ongoing ImmuneRACE study (first 160 participants) plus 1,254 subjects from 6 global collaborators. The material from the prospective study consisted of cDNA or gDNA derived from T cells, B-cell-depleted T cells, or PBMCs. Where available, HLA class I and class II types were obtained from metadata supplied by the sample provider rather than from assay-based typing. The dataset comprised deeply sampled blood TCRbeta repertoires from subjects exposed to, actively infected with, or recovered from COVID-19. The repertoires were released in a freely available public database meant as a resource for research on the immune response to SARS-CoV-2. The sample metadata nearly always contained a de-identified subject ID, COVID-19 status, age in years and sex. What the authors observed across the whole study: Clinical and demographic metadata were provided uncurated, with the amount varying by source and participant.

With respect to this clone: What this receptor recognizes is not known. Base qualities were left out, and no much larger clone turns up one base away.

The CDR3 numbers 21 residues from cysteine through phenylalanine. The DNA shown is the 63-base CDR3, in frame from base 1. Sequences SGHRS (CDR1) and YFSETQ (CDR2) are obtained from the germline V gene. V is pruned by 3 bases and J by 1 base, leaving 22 bases of the junction without a gene match. The collaborating institutions used their own protocols to collect whole blood in K2EDTA tubes. For TCRbeta analysis, collaborators shipped samples in one of three forms: frozen whole blood, isolated PBMCs, or DNA extracted from either of those sample types. The immunoSEQ Assay, a bias-controlled multiplex PCR, was used to amplify TCRbeta CDR3 regions from genomic DNA. Per the source publication's procedure: Within the assay, amplification of reference gene primers was used to estimate how many nucleated cells each sample contained. To quantify the absolute abundance of each unique TCRbeta CDR3 rearrangement, sequence reads were collapsed and filtered. For each sample, productive Simpson clonality was calculated by taking the square root of Simpson's diversity index across productive rearrangements. TCRdb's version of the immuneACCESS table is confined to in-frame rearrangements and falls short of the full clone set. An unresolved V gene accounts for under half of the shortfall where checked; the remainder is of unknown origin. V, J and clone size reflect that table, while D and trimming were determined from the DNA. This sample gives approximately 65,000 clones in total; about 86% of them show up just once. The top ten clones comprise about 4% of the sample.

The V and J segments used are TRBV5-1 and TRBJ2-1; 7 bases in between match TRBD2. This receptor was taken from a man aged 45-65 years with acute or convalescent COVID-19. The material sequenced was peripheral blood. The CDR3 amino acid sequence is: CASSWPQLGTKARTSYNEQFF. The DNA is as follows: TGCGCCAGCAGCTGGCCCCAACTAGGGACTAAGGCACGGACATCCTACAATGAGCAGTTCTTC. Beyond the CDR3, the reference TRBV5-1 and TRBJ2-1 genes provide the residues; the full variable domain reads: KAGVTQTPRYLIKTRGQQVTLSCSPISGHRSVSWYQQTPGQGLQFLFEYFSETQRNKGNFPGRFSGRQFSNSRSEMNVSTLELGDSALYLCASSWPQLGTKARTSYNEQFFGPGTRLTVL.